This entry describes one TCR beta chain. This clonotype was detected ten times or more. Its binding antigen is unknown. No qualities accompany the bases; no much larger clone lies one base away. This specimen's time point label, per the study, means: longitudinal time-point 3. Libraries from unsorted PBMCs were made from 2 million PBMCs kept in RNAlater at -80 degrees C until RNA extraction. Multiple sclerosis patients were enrolled in a US clinical protocol under which disease progression was evaluated by magnetic resonance imaging. Peripheral blood was subjected to Ficoll-Hypaque density gradient centrifugation to isolate PBMCs, which were then cryopreserved in liquid nitrogen. The data were obtained in a study of neurological immune-mediated disorders (dated by TCRdb to about 2019). The study in broad terms: Of the roughly 34 multiple sclerosis patients, about 30 had relapsing-remitting MS and 3 had secondary progressive MS. Longitudinal HAM/TSP and healthy donors had 3 time-points each (3-40 month intervals). The study compared peripheral blood TCR-beta repertoires of HTLV-I-associated myelopathy (HAM/TSP) patients, multiple sclerosis patients and healthy controls using UMI-based sequencing. The approximately 100 TCR-beta libraries included longitudinal samples, technical triplicates and paired sorted CD4+ and CD8+ T-cell subsets alongside PBMC samples. The cohort comprised about 68 subjects: roughly 15 HAM/TSP patients, some 34 multiple sclerosis patients and approximately 20 healthy controls. Here is what the overall study found, with its caveats: The MS cluster was not associated with any clinical or MRI features, and the authors stated that larger cohorts are needed. No identical CDR3 amino acid sequences were shared among expanded clones across subjects, suggesting private TCR-beta repertoires in all groups. Repertoires from 18 of 34 MS patients were grouped by phylogenetic analysis into a cluster of related CDR3 sequences, suggesting a possible repertoire-level signature. TCR clonal expansion was greatest in HAM/TSP patients and smallest in MS patients, who ranked below even healthy controls.

The CDR3 starts with the cysteine, ends with the phenylalanine, and has 16 residues. Kept here is only the CDR3 DNA, which spans 48 bases and is read in frame from base 1. CDR1 and CDR2 (SGHVS, FQNEAQ) derive from the germline V gene. V and J lose 1 base and 1 base, and a span of 13 bases separates them. cDNA was synthesized by template-switch 5'RACE using a primer with a 10-nucleotide random unique molecular identifier that tagged each TCR transcript. Over 170 million TCR-beta sequences, covering 15-18 subjects, were produced in each sequencing run. Total RNA was extracted with the RNeasy kit. The KAPA Real-time Library Amplification kit was used to amplify TCR-beta VDJ regions with primers targeting the TCR constant region and the 5'RACE anchor. A first PCR added sample indexes and Illumina adaptors, and a second PCR then raised library yield. The roughly 650 bp TCR product was size-selected on a 2% E-gel SizeSelection system after Ampure bead purification. Before pooling, libraries had their quality checked on a Bioanalyzer, their concentration measured with Qubit, and their quantity determined with the Kapa Library Quantification kit. An Illumina HiSeq 2500 sequenced the libraries paired-end 2 x 150 bp. To increase sequence diversity, roughly 23-30% phiX was spiked into each library pool. The authors' analysis ran thus. The quality-filtered reads were processed with the UMI-based MiGEC pipeline, whose error correction step removed more than 75% of the raw TCR sequences. IMGT germline references were used for alignment of VDJ genes, and clonotypes were defined by a unique CDR3 amino acid sequence together with V-J genes. VDJtools evaluated clonal expansion, Shannon diversity and CDR3 relatedness (CalcPairwiseDistances, ClusterSamples); CLCbio workbench built phylogenetic trees. Using coefficient-of-variation modelling across technical triplicates, the study counted a clone as expanded if it had at least 8 unique UMIs. The raw public reads went through TCRdb reprocessing: fastp at Q25, MiXCR clone calling, in-frame beta chains kept. Rows matching on CDR3 protein sequence are summarized as one entry with the most common DNA and genes. These V and J calls rely on TCRdb rather than the paper's analysis. This sample lists tens of thousands of distinct CDR3 sequences; approximately 4.6% were detected once. 5.7% of the sample goes to the ten largest clones.

The sequence was obtained from a woman aged 55-69 years with multiple sclerosis. The chain is assembled from TRBV7-8 and TRBJ2-5; tentative D gene TRBD2, with 6 bases matching. Sequencing was carried out using PBMCs. The nucleotide sequence reads as follows: TGTGCCAGCAGCTTAGGTGGACTACCTACCCAAGAGACCCAGTACTTC. Its protein product is CASSLGGLPTQETQYF.